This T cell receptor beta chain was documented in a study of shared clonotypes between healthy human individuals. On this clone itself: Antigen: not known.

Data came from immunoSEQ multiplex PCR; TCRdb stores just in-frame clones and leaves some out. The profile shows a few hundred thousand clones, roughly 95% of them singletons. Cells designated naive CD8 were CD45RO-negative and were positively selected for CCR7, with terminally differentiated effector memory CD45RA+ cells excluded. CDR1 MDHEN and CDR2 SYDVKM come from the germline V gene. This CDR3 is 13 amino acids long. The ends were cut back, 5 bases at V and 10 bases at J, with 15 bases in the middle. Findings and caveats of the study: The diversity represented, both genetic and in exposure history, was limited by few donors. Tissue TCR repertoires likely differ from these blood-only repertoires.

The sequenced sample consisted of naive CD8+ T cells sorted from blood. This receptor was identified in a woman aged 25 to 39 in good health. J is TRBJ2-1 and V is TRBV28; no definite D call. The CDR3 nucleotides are TGTGCCAGCAGTACGGAGTTCCCTCCCGAGCAGTTCTTC. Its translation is CASSTEFPPEQFF. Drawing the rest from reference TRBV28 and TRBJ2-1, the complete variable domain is DVKVTQSSRYLVKRTGEKVFLECVQDMDHENMFWYRQDPGLGLRLIYFSYDVKMKEKGDIPEGYSVSREKKERFSLILESASTNQTSMYLCASSTEFPPEQFFGPGTRLTVL.